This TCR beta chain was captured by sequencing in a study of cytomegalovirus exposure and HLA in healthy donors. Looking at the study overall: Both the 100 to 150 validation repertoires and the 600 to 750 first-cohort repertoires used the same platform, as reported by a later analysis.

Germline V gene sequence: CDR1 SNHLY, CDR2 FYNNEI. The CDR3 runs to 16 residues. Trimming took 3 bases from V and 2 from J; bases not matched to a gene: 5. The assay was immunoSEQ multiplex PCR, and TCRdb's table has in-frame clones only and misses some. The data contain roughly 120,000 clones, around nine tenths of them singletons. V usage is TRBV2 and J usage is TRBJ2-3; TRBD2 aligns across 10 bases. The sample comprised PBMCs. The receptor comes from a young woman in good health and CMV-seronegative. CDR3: CASSDLSGGATDTQYF. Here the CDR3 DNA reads TGTGCCAGCAGTGACCTGAGCGGGGGGGCCACAGATACGCAGTATTTT.